These T cell receptor beta chains were read from a single sample in a study of vaccination effects on CD4 cells after COVID-19. These receptors have no known antigen. Profiled with immunoSEQ multiplex PCR; TCRdb holds only in-frame clones, not every one. The sample lists roughly 24,000 clones; 77% were seen once. The starting material was CD4+ T cells from PBMCs cultured with HCoV-NL63 spike peptides, obtained after COVID-19 vaccination. The receptors come from a human donor who received a COVID-19 vaccine. Both conserved end residues are part of each CDR3.

v_call cdr3_length cdr3_aa
TRBV4-1 14 CASSRSQGADEQYF
TRBV30 13 CAFRHNPGNTIYF
TRBV7-2 15 CASSPEKGSSYEQYF
TRBV12-5 13 CASGQGVYYEQYF
TRBV6-5 12 CASKTVGYEQYF
TRBV5-1 14 CASRPGNQVNEQFF
TRBV9 17 CASSVVMGPQNTGELFF
TRBV20-1 11 CSARGGETQYF
TRBV3-1/TRBV3-2 16 CASSQDPGLGFNEQFF
TRBV7-8 16 CASTPSGTSGHNEQFF
TRBV19 15 CASSIEAASGNEQFF
TRBV28 12 CASSLRGSALFF
TRBV3-1/TRBV3-2 16 CASSRARQGLNTEAFF
TRBV5-4 17 CASSLPPGQGQNTEAFF
TRBV5-1 14 CASSWSGNQETQYF
TRBV24-1 16 CATSDSKLTDLSSYTF
TRBV7-8 16 CASSLATTGVTGEQYF
TRBV4-1 17 CASSQNSGRARTGELFF
TRBV3-1/TRBV3-2 14 CASSQTSGANEQFF
TRBV3-1/TRBV3-2 11 CASSQAHEQYF
TRBV10-3 17 CAIRGTSGRNSYNEQFF
TRBV5-1 14 CASKGEGANTEAFF
TRBV3-1/TRBV3-2 17 CASSQDTTPIAKNIQYF
TRBV5-4 14 CASRQGGLDTEAFF
TRBV28 15 CASSLSGDFYNEQFF
TRBV6-1 17 CASSAPGQGATNEKLFF
TRBV12-3/TRBV12-4 13 CASSPTGYSPLHF
TRBV28 18 CASSLWGRLAGGVDEQFF
TRBV6-5 14 CASSPGWQSDTIYF
TRBV11-3 17 CASSPGQGDSGANVLTF
TRBV24-1 14 CATSTGNKNTEAFF
TRBV28 14 CASSLSARVYGYTF
TRBV2 15 CASSIDRGGADTQYF
TRBV6-4 12 CASSAGTDTQYF
TRBV5-1 16 CASSLESGVGANVLTF
TRBV7-3 12 CASSFFPGELFF
TRBV18 15 CASSPPAVMGYEQYF
TRBV2 14 CASSDSSYNSPLHF
TRBV5-8 17 CASRPADRGTMNTEAFF
TRBV11-3 14 CASSLGQNTDTQYF
TRBV5-4 13 CASSFLESETQYF
TRBV28 19 CASSPGLAGGGGRRNEQFF
TRBV19 15 CASSRRQTVGNTIYF
TRBV5-1 13 CASSQGQDYEQYF
TRBV7-2 22 CASSLAPRLGTSGRVFYNEQFF
TRBV28 13 CASAKNYNSPLHF
TRBV7-2 16 CASSLGKGRINQPQHF
TRBV4-2 14 CASSLAGDRNEQFF
TRBV2 15 CASSLSDSPNEKLFF
TRBV7-9 16 CASSLAGLAVYNEQFF
TRBV28 14 CASSFGGYGNTIYF
TRBV27 16 CASSSPTRASSGEQFF
TRBV2 14 CASSPAGGLYGYTF
TRBV28 15 CASSSRGTLGQPQHF
TRBV25-1 12 CASRQGNTEAFF
TRBV28 15 CASRGRAYSNQPQHF
TRBV3-1/TRBV3-2 11 CASSQWDEQYF